The 8 T cell receptor beta chains given below trace back to one sample, sequenced in a study of T-cell memory formation after mild COVID-19. TCRdb itself ran the 5' RACE reads through MiXCR, one entry per CDR3 protein. The table has hundreds of thousands of distinct CDR3 sequences, approximately 19% seen once; the top ten hold roughly 21%. Sequencing used PBMCs or a T cell subset sorted from them (not recorded which). The receptors here all came from a man between 18 and 35 years old who had mild COVID-19 (a few samples of this study predate the infection). Cell type and time point are not known.

This clonotype appeared a few times. This chain uses TRBV3-1 with TRBJ1-2; D might be TRBD1 (6 bases). Trimming took 3 bases from V and 7 from J, leaving 18 bases between them. Germline V gives CDR1 LGHDT, CDR2 YNNKEL (reference sequence). The CDR3 is made up of 15 amino acids. The CDR3 nucleotides read TGTGCCAGCAGCCAGTCGGAACAACAGGGAAGTGGCTACACCTTC. It specifies CASSQSEQQGSGYTF.

The rearrangement uses TRBV7-2 and TRBJ2-5; TRBD1 is a possible D gene (5 bases). Germline loops: CDR1 SGHTA, CDR2 FQGNSA. Trimming cost V 5 bases and J 8 bases, with 15 bases left between them. This CDR3 spans 13 amino acids. The CDR3, as DNA: TGTGCCAGCAGCGTGGGGCGGTCCGGAACCCAGTACTTC. Its translation is CASSVGRSGTQYF.

This clonotype was recorded a few times. The chain links TRBV9 to TRBJ1-2, with 7 positions matching TRBD1. The CDR3 runs to 14 residues. From germline, CDR1 is SGDLS and CDR2 YYNGEE. V lost 2 bases and J lost 2; bases outside the gene matches: 3. Written as DNA, the CDR3 is TGTGCCAGCAGCGTCGGGACAGCAAACTATGGCTACACCTTC. Its translation: CASSVGTANYGYTF.

This clonotype was seen more than once but under ten times. This sequence joins TRBV2 and TRBJ1-2; a weak D match, TRBD1 (6 bases). Trimming took off 6 bases at V and 4 bases at J, with 21 bases between the two ends. CDR1 and CDR2 (germline): SNHLY, FYNNEI. The CDR3 extends over 16 amino acids. The CDR3 spells CASSAPRGQGSYGYTF. Here the CDR3 DNA reads TGTGCCAGCAGCGCCCCTCGGGGGCAGGGGAGCTATGGCTACACCTTC.

The chain recombines TRBV6-5 with TRBJ1-2, with 7 bases matching TRBD1. This CDR3 contains 13 residues. CDR1 MNHEY and CDR2 SVGAGI come from the germline V gene. Germline trimming cut 5 bases from V and 9 bases from J; bases unmatched to any gene: 9. As DNA, the CDR3 is TGTGCCAGCAGTCCGACAGGGACGGTCAGCTACACCTTC. It specifies CASSPTGTVSYTF.

At least ten counts were recorded for this clonotype. This rearrangement joins TRBV5-5 to TRBJ2-2; no clear D. Trimming cost V 0 bases and J 4 bases, with 4 bases left between them. The CDR3 loop spans 13 amino acids. The germline V gene encodes CDR1 SGHKS and CDR2 YYEKEE (reference sequence). The CDR3 reads CASSLEFTGELFF. CDR3 coding DNA: TGTGCCAGCAGCTTGGAATTCACCGGGGAGCTGTTTTTT. The full variable domain, in which reference TRBV5-5 and TRBJ2-2 provide the parts outside the CDR3, is DAGVTQSPTHLIKTRGQQVTLRCSPISGHKSVSWYQQVLGQGPQFIFQYYEKEERGRGNFPDRFSARQFPNYSSELNVNALLLGDSALYLCASSLEFTGELFFGEGSRLTVL.

The genes are TRBV2 and TRBJ1-4, with 8 bases aligning to TRBD1. This CDR3 contains 13 residues. Germline lookup yields CDR1 SNHLY and CDR2 FYNNEI. After removal of 9 bases from V and 7 bases from J, the junction contained 7 bases not matched to a gene. DNA of the CDR3: TGTGCCAGTGGAGGGCAGGGGGCTGAAAAACTGTTTTTT. Translation gives CASGGQGAEKLFF.

This clonotype showed up just a few times. This chain uses TRBV19 with TRBJ1-5; D gene unclear. V was cut by 0 bases and J by 7 bases, with 7 bases left in between. The germline V gene has CDR1 LNHDA and CDR2 SQIVND (reference sequence). This CDR3 region has 13 residues. This chain's CDR3 is CASSIEGRQPQHF. For the CDR3, the DNA is TGTGCCAGTAGTATAGAGGGCAGACAGCCCCAGCATTTT.